This T cell receptor beta chain emerged from a study of early T cells in non-severe SARS-CoV-2 infection. Study-wide context: The study sequenced bulk RNA from unsorted whole blood, with chains unpaired.

cDNA molecules, individually, were tagged with unique molecular identifiers. TCRdb processed the 5' RACE reads anew with MiXCR; each CDR3 protein has one entry. This table has roughly 49,000 distinct CDR3 sequences, 3.5% to 4.5% appearing once. Study outcomes and limitations: Matching with VDJdb favored anti-spike CD8 responses (missing private and CD4 specificities).

This clonotype came up many times. The antigen remains undetermined. Its ends do not fully match the called genes, so a read error is possible. The CDR3 runs to 13 residues. Germline V gene sequence: CDR1 DFQATT, CDR2 SNEGSKA (reference sequence). This receptor was obtained from an adult who was a healthcare worker with PCR-confirmed SARS-CoV-2 infection or an uninfected control (not recorded which). The sample was whole blood. The V and J genes are TRBV20-1 and TRBJ2-1; D may correspond to TRBD1 or TRBD2 (5 bases each). CDR3 loop: CSARAGTYTEQFF. The CDR3 DNA sequence: TGCAGTGCTAGGGCCGGGACCTACACTGAGCAGTTCTTC.